This TCR beta chain stems from a study of cytomegalovirus exposure and HLA in healthy donors. Study results and limitations: CMV antigen specificity was confirmed in vitro for a few CMV-associated chains. About 87% or about 30% of the time was how often most TCR beta V segments were productive, according to an earlier analysis. Sequencing depth across donors, presence/absence analyses assumed, was roughly uniform.

The PCR made use of 60 Vbeta and 13 Jbeta primers. The protocol was immunoSEQ multiplex PCR, while the TCRdb copy is restricted to in-frame clones and leaves out a portion. The sample yields more than 150,000 clones, around 86% seen once. Concerning this clone itself: Its specificity is not known.

This CDR3 contains 13 residues. Looked up from germline, CDR1 is SEHNR and CDR2 is FQNEAQ (reference sequence). With V trimmed by 5 bases and J by 7 bases, 5 bases remained unmatched. V and J are TRBV7-9 and TRBJ1-5; 7 positions agree with TRBD1. Sequencing input: PBMCs. This clonotype was sampled from a man aged 50 or older in good health and CMV-seronegative. The CDR3 reads CASSIGQAQPQHF. The CDR3, as DNA: TGTGCCAGCAGCATCGGACAGGCGCAGCCCCAGCATTTT.